What follows describes a single T cell receptor beta chain. The antigen is undetermined. The CDR3 spans 16 residues. Trimming removed 1 base from V and 0 bases from J, with 10 bases in between. Germline CDR1 is SQVTM and CDR2 is ANQGSEA. The data belong to a study of cytomegalovirus exposure and HLA in healthy donors. The study, taken as a whole, reports: Sequencing likely caused a cluster of highly shared sequence variants.

PCR amplification relied on 60 Vbeta primers (plus 13 Jbeta primers). TCRdb's copy holds only in-frame clones and misses some; the assay was immunoSEQ multiplex PCR. The repertoire holds more than 50,000 clones, with roughly 74% as singletons. Sequencing input: PBMCs. The chain employs TRBV29-1 and TRBJ2-6, with D possibly being TRBD1 (7 bases). This clonotype was obtained from a woman aged 35 to 49 in good health and CMV-seropositive. The CDR3 DNA follows: TGCAGCGTTGAAGGCAGGGGGGACTCTGGGGCCAACGTCCTGACTTTC. Translated, it gives CSVEGRGDSGANVLTF.